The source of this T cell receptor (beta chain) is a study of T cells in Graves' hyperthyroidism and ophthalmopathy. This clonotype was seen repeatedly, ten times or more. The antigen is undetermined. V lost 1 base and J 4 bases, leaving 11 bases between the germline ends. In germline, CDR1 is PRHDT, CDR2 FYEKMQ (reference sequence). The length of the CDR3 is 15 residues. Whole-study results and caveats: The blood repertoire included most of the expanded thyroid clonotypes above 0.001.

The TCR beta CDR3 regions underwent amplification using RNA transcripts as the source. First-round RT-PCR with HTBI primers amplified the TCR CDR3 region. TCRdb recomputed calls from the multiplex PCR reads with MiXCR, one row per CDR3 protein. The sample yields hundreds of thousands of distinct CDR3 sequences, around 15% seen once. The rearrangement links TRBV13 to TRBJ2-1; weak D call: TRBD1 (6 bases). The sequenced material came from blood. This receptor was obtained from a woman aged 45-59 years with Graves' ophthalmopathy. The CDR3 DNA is TGTGCCAGCAGCTTAGTGCGACAGGTATACAATGAGCAGTTCTTC. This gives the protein CASSLVRQVYNEQFF. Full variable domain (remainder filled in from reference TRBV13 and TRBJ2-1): AAGVIQSPRHLIKEKRETATLKCYPIPRHDTVYWYQQGPGQDPQFLISFYEKMQSDKGSIPDRFSAQQFSDYHSELNMSSLELGDSALYFCASSLVRQVYNEQFFGPGTRLTVL.